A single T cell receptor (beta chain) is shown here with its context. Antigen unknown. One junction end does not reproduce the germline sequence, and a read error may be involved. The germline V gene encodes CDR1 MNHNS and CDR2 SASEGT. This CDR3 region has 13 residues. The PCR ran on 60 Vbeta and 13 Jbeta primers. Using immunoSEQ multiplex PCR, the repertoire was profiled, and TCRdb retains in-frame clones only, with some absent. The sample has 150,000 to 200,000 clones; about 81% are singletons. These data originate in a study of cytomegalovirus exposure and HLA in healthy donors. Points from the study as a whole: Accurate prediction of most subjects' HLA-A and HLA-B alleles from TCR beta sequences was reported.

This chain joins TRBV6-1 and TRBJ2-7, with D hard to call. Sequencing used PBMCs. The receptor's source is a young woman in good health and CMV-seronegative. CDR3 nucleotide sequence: TGTGCCAGCAGCGAAGGGCTTCCCTACGAGCAGTACTTC. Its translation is CASSEGLPYEQYF.